One sample yielded the 14 T cell receptor beta chains listed below, sequenced in a study of long-term antiretroviral therapy in people with HIV. It was version v3.0 of the immunoSEQ assay that was run at survey level. Profiled with immunoSEQ multiplex PCR; TCRdb holds only in-frame clones, not every one. This sample yields tens of thousands of clones, of which 88% are seen a single time; about 3.5% belongs to the top ten. The sample in question was unsorted PBMCs, obtained 2.3 years after starting antiretroviral therapy. The receptor set was obtained from a man aged 55 to 70 with HIV.

The chain's CDR3 is CASSVYRDPAGELFF. As DNA, the CDR3 is TGTGCCAGCAGTGTATACAGGGATCCCGCCGGGGAGCTGTTTTTT. The chain combines TRBV6-1 with TRBJ2-2; a weak D match, TRBD1 (6 bases). The CDR3 is 15 amino acids. The germline V and J ends were trimmed by 4 bases and 6 bases, with 15 bases remaining between them. Germline V gene data show CDR1 as MNHNS and CDR2 as SASEGT.

The V call is TRBV5-5, the J call TRBJ1-2; tentative D call: TRBD1 (5 bases). V gave up 0 bases and J gave up 3 bases, with 6 bases separating them. The CDR3 loop spans 13 amino acids. CDR1 is SGHKS, CDR2 YYEKEE, per germline (reference sequence). The CDR3 here is CASSLAGYYGYTF. As DNA, the CDR3 is TGTGCCAGCAGCTTGGCAGGGTACTATGGCTACACCTTC. Combining the CDR3 with reference TRBV5-5 and TRBJ1-2 gives the whole variable domain DAGVTQSPTHLIKTRGQQVTLRCSPISGHKSVSWYQQVLGQGPQFIFQYYEKEERGRGNFPDRFSARQFPNYSSELNVNALLLGDSALYLCASSLAGYYGYTFGSGTRLTVV.

This sequence joins TRBV10-3 and TRBJ2-3; 14 bases are shared with TRBD2. The germline CDR1 and CDR2 sequences are ENHRY and SYGVKD. V lost 8 bases and J lost 2; bases outside the gene matches: 12. The CDR3 length is 18 residues. The CDR3 region has the DNA TGTGCCATCGGGGCCGGACTAGCGGGGGGACGTAACACAGATACGCAGTATTTT. Translation: CAIGAGLAGGRNTDTQYF.

The rearrangement links TRBV6-6 to TRBJ2-7; D may correspond to TRBD1 or TRBD2 (5 bases each). This CDR3 comprises 13 residues. Trimming shortened V by 1 base and J by 3 bases, and 7 bases separated the two germline ends. Per the germline V gene, CDR1 is MNHNY and CDR2 is SVGAGI (reference sequence). The CDR3 DNA reads TGTGCCAGCAGTTACTTGGGGGTCTACGAGCAGTACTTC. It specifies CASSYLGVYEQYF.

The V gene is TRBV9, the J gene TRBJ2-3; 10 positions match TRBD1. The J segment lost 6 bases and the V segment lost 0 bases, leaving 4 bases of the junction unmatched. CDR3 length: 15 amino acids. CDR1 and CDR2 from the germline V gene are SGDLS and YYNGEE. CDR3 sequence reads: CASSVGGQGRDTQYF. For the CDR3, the DNA is TGTGCCAGCAGCGTAGGGGGACAGGGGCGCGATACGCAGTATTTT.

The chain has TRBV4-1 and TRBJ2-4, with 13 bases fitting TRBD2. J lost 8 bases, V lost 0 bases, and 13 bases had no gene match. Germline values: CDR1 MGHRA, CDR2 YSYEKL. The CDR3 loop spans 19 amino acids. CDR3 sequence reads: CASSQEPGTSGATYDIQYF. Written as DNA, the CDR3 is TGCGCCAGCAGCCAAGAACCCGGGACTAGCGGGGCGACGTACGACATTCAGTACTTC.

V usage is TRBV19 and J usage is TRBJ1-1; maybe TRBD1 (6 bases). Per germline, CDR1 LNHDA and CDR2 SQIVND (reference sequence). The ends were cut back, 0 bases at V and 1 base at J, with 9 bases in the middle. The CDR3 is 15 amino acids. The CDR3 loop is CASSIEAGANTEAFF. The CDR3 nucleotides are TGTGCCAGTAGTATAGAGGCGGGGGCGAACACTGAAGCTTTCTTT.

This clone was observed a few times. The chain links TRBV19 to TRBJ2-7; 8 bases are a match to TRBD1. The J segment lost 1 base and the V segment lost 8 bases, leaving 4 bases of the junction unmatched. Germline V CDR1 and CDR2: LNHDA, SQIVND (reference sequence). The CDR3 contains 13 residues. Here the CDR3 DNA reads TGTGCCAGTGCCGGGACAGGTTCCTACGAGCAGTACTTC. Amino acid sequence: CASAGTGSYEQYF.

J is TRBJ2-7 and V is TRBV19; D is undetermined. CDR3 size: 13 residues. Germline values: CDR1 LNHDA, CDR2 SQIVND (reference sequence). V lost 5 bases to trimming and J lost 0 bases, with 8 bases between them. CDR3 nucleotides: TGTGCCAGTAGTCTCCTGAGCTCCTACGAGCAGTACTTC. Protein: CASSLLSSYEQYF.

The chain has TRBV6-5 and TRBJ2-3; D perhaps matches TRBD1 (6 bases). Germline CDR1 MNHEY, CDR2 SVGAGI. This CDR3 has 14 amino acids. V was clipped by 6 bases and J by 7 bases, with 17 bases between them. The CDR3 bases are TGTGCCAGCAGGCCTTCTGGGGGCGCGTATACGCAGTATTTT. This encodes CASRPSGGAYTQYF.

The genes are TRBV20-1 and TRBJ2-1; D call uncertain. This CDR3 is built from 11 residues. The germline V and J ends were trimmed by 4 bases and 8 bases, with 9 bases remaining between them. CDR1 and CDR2 from the germline V gene are DFQATT and SNEGSKA (reference sequence). CDR3 DNA sequence: TGCAGTGCTAACCTGAAAGATGAGCAGTTCTTC. Protein product: CSANLKDEQFF.

The CDR3 is CASSFSAGAYEQYF. The CDR3 region has the DNA TGCGCCAGCAGCTTCTCCGCGGGAGCATACGAGCAGTACTTC. This sequence joins TRBV5-1 and TRBJ2-7; 7 bases align to TRBD2. The CDR3 is 14 amino acids. V shed 2 bases and J 4 bases; nucleotides not matched to a gene: 6. In germline, CDR1 is SGHRS, CDR2 YFSETQ.

The rearrangement uses TRBV28 and TRBJ2-3, with D possibly TRBD2 on 5 matching bases. The CDR3 is 14 residues long. Per the germline V gene, CDR1 is MDHEN and CDR2 is SYDVKM. Between the trimmed V and J ends, which lost 7 bases and 5 bases, there was a span of 16 bases. CDR3 protein: CASMHPRGIDTQYF. For the CDR3, the DNA is TGTGCCAGCATGCACCCCCGGGGTATAGATACGCAGTATTTT. The variable domain in full, with the rest retrieved from reference TRBV28 and TRBJ2-3, is DVKVTQSSRYLVKRTGEKVFLECVQDMDHENMFWYRQDPGLGLRLIYFSYDVKMKEKGDIPEGYSVSREKKERFSLILESASTNQTSMYLCASMHPRGIDTQYFGPGTRLTVL.

The J gene is TRBJ2-3, the V gene TRBV9, with D hard to call. V was trimmed by 3 bases and J by 1 base, leaving 12 bases between them. CDR3 size: 15 residues. Looked up from germline, CDR1 is SGDLS and CDR2 is YYNGEE. The CDR3 sequence: CASSGKGRRTDTQYF. The CDR3 DNA sequence: TGTGCCAGCAGCGGAAAGGGCAGGCGCACAGATACGCAGTATTTT.